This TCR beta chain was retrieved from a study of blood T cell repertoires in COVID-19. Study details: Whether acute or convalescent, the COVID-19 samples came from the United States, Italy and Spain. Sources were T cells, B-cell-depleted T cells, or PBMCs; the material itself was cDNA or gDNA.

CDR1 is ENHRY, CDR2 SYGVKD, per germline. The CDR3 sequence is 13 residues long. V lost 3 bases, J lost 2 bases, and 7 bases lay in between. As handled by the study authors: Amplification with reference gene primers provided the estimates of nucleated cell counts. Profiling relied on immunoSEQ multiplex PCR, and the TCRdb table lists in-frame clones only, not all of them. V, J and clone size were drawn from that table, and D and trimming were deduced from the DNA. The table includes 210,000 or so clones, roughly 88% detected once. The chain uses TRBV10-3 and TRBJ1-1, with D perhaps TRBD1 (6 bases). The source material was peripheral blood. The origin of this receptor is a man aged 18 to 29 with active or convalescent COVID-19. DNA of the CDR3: TGTGCCATCAGTGAAGGGGGTAACACTGAAGCTTTCTTT. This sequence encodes CAISEGGNTEAFF.